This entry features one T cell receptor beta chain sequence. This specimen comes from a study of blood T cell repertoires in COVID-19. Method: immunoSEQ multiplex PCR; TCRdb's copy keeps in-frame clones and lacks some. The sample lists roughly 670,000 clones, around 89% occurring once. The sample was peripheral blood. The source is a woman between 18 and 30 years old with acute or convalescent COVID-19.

The CDR3 region is CAISAPNSPLHF. The CDR3 region has the DNA TGTGCCATCAGTGCCCCAAATTCACCCCTCCACTTT. The gene calls are TRBV10-3 and TRBJ1-6; unclear D gene. Germline-derived CDR1 and CDR2 are ENHRY and SYGVKD. V was clipped by 4 bases and J by 7 bases, with 5 bases between them. This CDR3 has 12 amino acids.